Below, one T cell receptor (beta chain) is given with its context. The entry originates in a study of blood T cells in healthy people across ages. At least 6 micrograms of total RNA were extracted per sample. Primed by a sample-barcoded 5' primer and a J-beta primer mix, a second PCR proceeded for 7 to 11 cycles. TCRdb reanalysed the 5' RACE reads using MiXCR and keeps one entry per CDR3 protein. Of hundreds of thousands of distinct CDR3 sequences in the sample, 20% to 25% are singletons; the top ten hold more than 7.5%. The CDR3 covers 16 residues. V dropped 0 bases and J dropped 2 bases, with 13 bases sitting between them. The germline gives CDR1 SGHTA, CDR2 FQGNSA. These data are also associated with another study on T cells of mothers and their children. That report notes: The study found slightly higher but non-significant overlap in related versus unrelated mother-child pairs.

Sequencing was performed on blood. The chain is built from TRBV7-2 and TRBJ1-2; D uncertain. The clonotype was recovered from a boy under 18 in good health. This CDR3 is CASSLAGSSVNYGYTF. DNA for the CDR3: TGTGCCAGCAGCTTAGCCGGCTCGTCCGTAAACTATGGCTACACCTTC.